The present T cell receptor beta chain was sequenced within a study of CD8+ T cells in alopecia areata. The study, taken as a whole, reports: Among the top 100, expanded CD8+ clones, as well as scalp clonality, were significantly decreased by tofacitinib.

With respect to this clone: As yet, its antigen is unknown.

Germline values: CDR1 SNHLY, CDR2 FYNNEI. This CDR3 is 13 amino acids long. Between the trimmed V and J ends, which lost 7 bases and 0 bases, there was a span of 9 bases. Treatment here: oral pan-JAK inhibitor, 5-10 mg twice daily. Extraction of RNA preceded its reverse transcription into cDNA, which served as the sequencing template. Method: immunoSEQ multiplex PCR; TCRdb's copy keeps in-frame clones and lacks some. The data hold about 200,000 clones, with 45% to 65% observed a single time. The V and J genes are TRBV2 and TRBJ1-1; D is undetermined. The TCR sequence derives from a human donor with alopecia areata. The sample was CD4+ T cells sorted from blood, taken at week 4, from a patient treated with tofacitinib. CDR3 residues: CASMEQMNTEAFF. CDR3 nucleotides: TGTGCCAGCATGGAACAGATGAACACTGAAGCTTTCTTT.